This T cell receptor (beta chain) came from a study of blood T cells in healthy people across ages. Researchers report isolating at least 6 million PBMCs per sample. Per sample, at least 5 micrograms of total RNA were extracted. CDR1 is SGDLS and CDR2 is YYNGEE in the germline V gene. The V gene end was trimmed by 2 bases and the J gene end by 4 bases; junction bases not matched to a gene: 8. This CDR3 contains 16 residues. It was with a sample-barcoded 5' primer and a J-beta primer mix that a second PCR of roughly 6 to 12 cycles was run. TCRdb used MiXCR to reprocess the 5' RACE reads, holding one entry per CDR3 protein. The sample carries about 730,000 distinct CDR3 sequences, around 40% recorded once.

Sequencing was carried out using blood. This receptor was identified in a woman aged 55 to 70 in good health. The chain uses TRBV9 and TRBJ2-3, with 9 bases matching TRBD2. The CDR3 DNA follows: TGTGCCAGCAGCGTCGAAGGACTAGCGAATTCAGATACGCAGTATTTT. This codes for CASSVEGLANSDTQYF.